Below are 21 T cell receptor beta chains sequenced from a single sample in a study of blood T cell repertoires in COVID-19. Here immunoSEQ multiplex PCR was the method, and the copy in TCRdb shows in-frame clones only, minus some. The table has 280,000 or so clones, 90% seen once. Material: PBMCs or T cells enriched from blood (not recorded which). The receptors originated from a woman aged 18-29 years with acute COVID-19.

The chain uses TRBV24-1 and TRBJ2-2, with D possibly matching TRBD1 (6 bases). The V gene's germline CDR1 is KGHDR and CDR2 SFDVKD. This CDR3 is built from 13 residues. The germline V and J ends were trimmed by 9 bases and 6 bases, with 13 bases remaining between them. As DNA, the CDR3 is TGTGCCACCGGTCAGGGGCCTTCCGGGGAGCTGTTTTTT. This translates into CATGQGPSGELFF.

The CDR3 is CASSLGQDRVETQYF. The DNA of the CDR3 is TGTGCCAGCAGCTTAGGCCAGGACAGGGTAGAGACCCAGTACTTC. This sequence joins TRBV11-3 and TRBJ2-5; 8 nucleotides align to TRBD1. The CDR3 runs to 15 residues. The trim removed 1 base at V and 4 bases at J, leaving 5 bases unmatched. Germline values: CDR1 SGHNT, CDR2 YENEEA.

J is TRBJ1-2 and V is TRBV15; possible D gene TRBD1, 5 bases. Per germline, CDR1 LNHNV and CDR2 YYDKDF (reference sequence). V was cut by 0 bases and J by 4 bases, with 9 bases left in between. The CDR3 is 14 residues long. The CDR3 DNA reads as TGTGCCACCAGCAGAGATAGGGGTGCCTATGGCTACACCTTC. This codes for CATSRDRGAYGYTF.

The V and J genes are TRBV21-1 and TRBJ1-1; the table calls TRBD1, which could not be checked here. TRBV21-1 is labeled a pseudogene. This CDR3 has 16 amino acids. This CDR3 reads CASSSFSRTGATEAFF. The CDR3 bases are TGTGCCAGCAGCAGCTTTTCCCGGACAGGGGCCACTGAAGCTTTCTTT.

This clone came up a few times. The V and J genes are TRBV6-1 and TRBJ1-6; D remains unclear. The CDR3 is made up of 15 amino acids. Trimming took 1 base from V and 0 from J, leaving 4 bases between them. The germline CDR1 and CDR2 sequences are MNHNS and SASEGT. The CDR3 protein is CASSEGSSYNSPLHF. Written as DNA, the CDR3 is TGTGCCAGCAGTGAAGGGAGCTCCTATAATTCACCCCTCCACTTT.

This chain links TRBV6-5 with TRBJ1-4; tentatively, D is TRBD1 (5 bases). This CDR3 spans 15 amino acids. V lost 5 bases, J lost 4 bases, and 14 bases lay in between. The germline V gene encodes CDR1 MNHEY and CDR2 SVGAGI. The CDR3 nucleotides read TGTGCCAGCAGTCGCACGGGGGTCTATAATGAAAAACTGTTTTTT. Its translation is CASSRTGVYNEKLFF.

This chain joins TRBV19 and TRBJ2-1; maybe TRBD2 (6 bases). The CDR3 is 14 amino acids. Per the germline V gene, CDR1 is LNHDA and CDR2 is SQIVND (reference sequence). Trimming took off 4 bases at V and 4 bases at J, with 11 bases between the two ends. The CDR3 DNA is TGTGCCAGTAGTAAGGCCGGGACTTACAATGAGCAGTTCTTC. This sequence encodes CASSKAGTYNEQFF.

The genes are TRBV6-2 or TRBV6-3 and TRBJ2-7; the match to TRBD1 covers 8 bases. Germline V CDR1 and CDR2: MNHEY, SVGEGT. The ends lost 5 bases at V and 1 base at J; junction bases unmatched: 1. The CDR3 length is 13 residues. CDR3 sequence: CASSRQGSYEQYF. CDR3 DNA sequence: TGTGCCAGCAGTAGACAGGGGTCCTACGAGCAGTACTTC.

This chain connects TRBV3-1 (or the pseudogene TRBV3-2) to TRBJ1-1; 10 positions match TRBD1. CDR3 length: 14 residues. Germline lookup yields CDR1 LGHDT and CDR2 YNNKEL (reference sequence). V lost 4 bases and J lost 6; bases outside the gene matches: 5. The CDR3 spells CASSPRDRGSEAFF. The CDR3 bases are TGTGCCAGCAGCCCTCGGGACAGGGGATCTGAAGCTTTCTTT.

The chain is built from TRBV3-1 (or the pseudogene TRBV3-2) and TRBJ2-7, with TRBD2 identical over 12 bases. The CDR3 extends over 17 amino acids. In germline, CDR1 is LGHDT, CDR2 YNNKEL (reference sequence). The J segment lost 2 bases and the V segment lost 1 base, leaving 6 bases of the junction unmatched. Here the CDR3 DNA reads TGTGCCAGCAGCCAAGGTCTGGGACTAGCGGGCGCCTACGAGCAGTACTTC. Residues: CASSQGLGLAGAYEQYF.

The chain links TRBV4-1 to TRBJ1-2, with TRBD1 matching over 7 bases. J was trimmed by 7 bases and V by 4 bases; bases with no gene match: 18. Germline V CDR1 and CDR2: MGHRA, YSYEKL. The CDR3 spans 17 residues. The chain's CDR3 is CASSLRTGQVQPIGYTF. The CDR3 nucleotides read TGCGCCAGCAGCCTACGGACCGGACAGGTACAACCCATTGGCTACACCTTC.

The chain joins TRBV28 to TRBJ2-7; TRBD2 aligns across 11 bases. The length of the CDR3 is 17 residues. In germline, CDR1 is MDHEN, CDR2 SYDVKM. The trim removed 5 bases at V and 4 bases at J, leaving 13 bases unmatched. CDR3 in DNA: TGTGCCAGCAGTACTAGCGGGAGTCGGCCGGGGGGATACGAGCAGTACTTC. Protein sequence: CASSTSGSRPGGYEQYF.

The sample holds one count of this clone. The CDR3 nucleotides read TGTGCCAGCAGTCCAAGGACAGGGTCGGTGAACACTGAAGCTTTCTTT. It yields the protein CASSPRTGSVNTEAFF. The V gene is TRBV27, the J gene TRBJ1-1; 8 bases match TRBD1. Germline trimming cut 5 bases from V and 0 bases from J; bases unmatched to any gene: 8. The CDR3 is 16 amino acids. The germline gives CDR1 MNHEY, CDR2 SMNVEV (reference sequence).

The gene calls are TRBV7-8 and TRBJ1-2; D may be TRBD1 (6 bases). The CDR3 is 13 amino acids. From germline, CDR1 is SGHVS and CDR2 FQNEAQ. V gave up 3 bases and J gave up 3 bases, with 8 bases separating them. The CDR3 DNA reads TGTGCCAGCAGCTTGGGGGCCGACTATGGCTACACCTTC. It codes for CASSLGADYGYTF.

This rearrangement joins TRBV10-3 to TRBJ2-1; a possible D gene is TRBD2 (6 bases). Trimming stripped 4 bases from V and 3 bases from J, with 13 bases between. The CDR3 length is 15 residues. The germline CDR1 and CDR2 sequences are ENHRY and SYGVKD. Here the CDR3 reads CAISVEEEGYNEQFF. CDR3 DNA: TGTGCCATCAGTGTCGAGGAGGAGGGCTACAATGAGCAGTTCTTC.

V gene TRBV7-2 combines with J gene TRBJ2-5; 12 bases agree with TRBD2. CDR3 length: 16 amino acids. V trimming: 5 bases; J trimming: 0 bases; junction bases outside the gene matches: 4. Germline V CDR1 and CDR2: SGHTA, FQGNSA. CDR3 coding DNA: TGTGCCAGCAGCAAAGGGACTAGCGGGTACCAAGAGACCCAGTACTTC. This sequence encodes CASSKGTSGYQETQYF.

This clone was found once. The V gene is TRBV7-2, the J gene TRBJ2-3; tentative D call: TRBD1 (7 bases). This CDR3 region has 13 residues. Germline V gene sequence: CDR1 SGHTA, CDR2 FQGNSA. Trimming took off 0 bases at V and 9 bases at J, with 10 bases between the two ends. CDR3 region: CASSLAEGATQYF. CDR3 DNA: TGTGCCAGCAGCTTAGCGGAGGGGGCCACGCAGTATTTT.

The chain couples TRBV7-9 to TRBJ2-1; 7 bases match TRBD1. This CDR3 comprises 13 residues. V was clipped by 5 bases and J by 9 bases; unmatched bases: 7. Germline assignment: CDR1 SEHNR and CDR2 FQNEAQ (reference sequence). CDR3 residues: CASSRTGSGEQFF. CDR3 in DNA: TGTGCCAGCAGCCGGACAGGCTCGGGTGAGCAGTTCTTC. The full variable domain, completed using reference TRBV7-9 and TRBJ2-1, is DTGVSQNPRHKITKRGQNVTFRCDPISEHNRLYWYRQTLGQGPEFLTYFQNEAQLEKSRLLSDRFSAERPKGSFSTLEIQRTEQGDSAMYLCASSRTGSGEQFFGPGTRLTVL.

This sequence joins TRBV4-1 and TRBJ1-4, with TRBD1 identical over 7 bases. Losses at the gene ends were 2 bases for V and 6 bases for J; bases not matched to a gene: 9. Per germline, CDR1 MGHRA and CDR2 YSYEKL. This CDR3 contains 16 residues. CDR3 nucleotide sequence: TGCGCCAGCAGCCAACGGCCCGGACAGGAAGATGAAAAACTGTTTTTT. Amino acids: CASSQRPGQEDEKLFF.

The genes are TRBV29-1 and TRBJ1-2, with 8 bases aligning to TRBD1. V shed 7 bases, J shed 4 bases, and the junction held 8 bases outside the gene matches. There are 13 residues in the CDR3. CDR1 SQVTM and CDR2 ANQGSEA come from the germline V gene. As DNA, the CDR3 is TGCAGCGCATCGGACAGGGAGGGCTATGGCTACACCTTC. This sequence encodes CSASDREGYGYTF.

The chain recombines TRBV25-1 with TRBJ1-2; D ambiguous. CDR1 is MGHDK, CDR2 SYGVNS, per germline. The CDR3 is made up of 14 amino acids. With 6 bases removed from V and 4 bases from J, the gap between germline ends came to 15 bases. The CDR3 protein is CASSPPTELYGYTF. CDR3 in DNA: TGTGCCAGCAGCCCCCCGACTGAGCTCTATGGCTACACCTTC.